This T cell receptor beta chain was sequenced in a study of T cell repertoires in cytomegalovirus infection. This clonotype was detected only a few times. Its antigen is still unknown. TCRdb recomputed calls from the reads with MiXCR, one row per CDR3 protein. The sample shows 830,000 or so distinct CDR3 sequences, 30% to 35% of them seen only once. The sample was cultured CD8+ T cells from PBMCs, taken from culture after CMV antigen stimulation. The receptor's source is a human donor in good health (CMV status not recorded). Some clones in this sample may be carry-over from other donors' samples.

Here the CDR3 reads CASSQDLKGQETQYF. The DNA for the CDR3 is TGCGCCAGCAGCCAAGATCTGAAGGGTCAAGAGACCCAGTACTTC. V gene TRBV4-1 combines with J gene TRBJ2-5; D call uncertain. The CDR3 consists of 15 residues. The germline CDR1 and CDR2 sequences are MGHRA and YSYEKL. V lost 0 bases and J 2 bases, leaving 10 bases between the germline ends.